Shown below are 6 T cell receptor beta chains from a single sample sequenced in a study of T cell repertoires in cytomegalovirus infection (dated by TCRdb to about 2019). TCRdb lists the instrument as Illumina HiSeq 1500. TCRdb reanalyzed the raw reads on its own, using fastp at Q25 for trimming and MiXCR for clone calling, and kept in-frame beta chains. Here each entry gathers all rows of one CDR3 protein and keeps the most common genes and DNA. The sample table shows tens of thousands of distinct CDR3 sequences, and around 27% are seen once. Of the sample, roughly three fifths falls within the top ten clones. The intended sense of this specimen's treatment or condition label: in vitro stimulation with specific CMV peptide epitopes to enrich CMV-specific T cells. These receptors' targets are unknown. The sample was CD8+ T cells from cultured PBMCs, taken from culture after CMV antigen stimulation. The source is a human donor in good health (CMV status not recorded). Some clones in this sample may be carry-over from other donors' samples.

This clonotype has a handful of counts. The chain employs TRBV6-5 and TRBJ2-5; D is undetermined. Germline V gene data show CDR1 as MNHEY and CDR2 as SVGAGI. V gave up 0 bases and J gave up 4 bases, with 6 bases separating them. This CDR3 is 13 amino acids long. CDR3 protein: CASSYSRVETQYF. The CDR3 bases are TGTGCCAGCAGTTACTCGAGAGTAGAGACCCAGTACTTC.

The V gene is TRBV11-3, the J gene TRBJ1-6; D is possibly TRBD1 (6 bases). Germline loops: CDR1 SGHNT, CDR2 YENEEA. Trimming removed 10 bases at V and 7 bases at J, with 11 bases between. This CDR3 is built from 12 residues. The CDR3 sequence is CATGTPNSPLHF. CDR3 coding DNA: TGTGCCACCGGGACACCGAATTCACCCCTCCACTTT.

This clonotype occurred a few times. The chain employs TRBV29-1 and TRBJ2-3; either TRBD1 or TRBD2 may supply D (5 bases each). This CDR3 comprises 11 residues. V dropped 7 bases and J dropped 7 bases, with 12 bases sitting between them. From germline, CDR1 is SQVTM and CDR2 ANQGSEA. The CDR3 loop is CSGGTPHTQYF. Written as DNA, the CDR3 is TGCAGCGGGGGGACCCCACATACGCAGTATTTT.

The gene calls are TRBV6-5 and TRBJ1-2; D is perhaps TRBD1 (5 bases). The ends were cut back, 0 bases at V and 6 bases at J, with 20 bases in the middle. CDR1 and CDR2 from the germline V gene are MNHEY and SVGAGI. The CDR3 runs to 17 residues. CDR3 sequence: CASSYSDSPAGVDGYTF. Written as DNA, the CDR3 is TGTGCCAGCAGTTACTCCGACAGCCCCGCAGGAGTTGATGGCTACACCTTC.

V gene TRBV6-1 combines with J gene TRBJ1-6; D unclear. Trimming pared 1 base from V and 6 bases from J, leaving 22 bases between. The CDR3 runs 19 residues. The germline CDR1 and CDR2 sequences are MNHNS and SASEGT. The CDR3 DNA reads as TGTGCCAGCAGTGAAGGGGGATGGGCGGCGGGTGGACTTAATTCACCCCTCCACTTT. Its protein product is CASSEGGWAAGGLNSPLHF.

The rearrangement uses TRBV6-8 and TRBJ2-2; D remains unclear. Germline CDR1 MNHGY, CDR2 SAAAGT. V lost 2 bases and J lost 4, with 5 bases in between. CDR3 length: 13 residues. The CDR3: CASSYPLTGELFF. CDR3 coding DNA: TGTGCCAGCAGTTACCCGCTCACCGGGGAGCTGTTTTTT.